This T cell receptor beta chain was captured in a study of T cells in Graves' hyperthyroidism and ophthalmopathy. V lost 1 base and J 1 base, leaving 6 bases between the germline ends. Germline CDR1 SGHRS, CDR2 YFSETQ. The CDR3 spans 14 residues. Hyperthyroidism was newly diagnosed in patients aged 18 to 65 (duration under 2 months). PBMCs stemmed from under 11 ml fresh peripheral blood. Study-level results: Patients with ophthalmopathy were separated from those with stable hyperthyroidism by a 13 V-J model.

Concerning this clonotype itself: Its antigen is unknown.

The investigators amplified TCR beta CDR3 regions from RNA transcripts. RT-PCR in the first round (using the HTBI primer set) targeted the TCR CDR3. A single record per CDR3 protein comes from TCRdb applying MiXCR to the multiplex PCR reads. The table includes 550,000 to 850,000 distinct CDR3 sequences, approximately 18% detected once. This sequence originates from a woman between 45 and 60 years old with Graves' hyperthyroidism that later progressed to Graves' ophthalmopathy. Sequencing was carried out using blood. V is TRBV5-1 and J is TRBJ2-4; D is ambiguous. This chain's CDR3 is CASSLRGAKNIQYF. CDR3 bases: TGCGCCAGCAGCTTGCGTGGGGCCAAAAACATTCAGTACTTC.